This passage covers 12 T cell receptor beta chains from one sample sequenced in a study of Ad26.COV2.S vaccination and SARS-CoV-2 variants. The data were produced by immunoSEQ multiplex PCR, yet TCRdb's version contains in-frame clones alone and is incomplete. The sample shows roughly 700,000 clones, approximately 88% of them seen only once. Regarding treatment: around 19 received Ad26.COV2.S at low or high dose, single or two shots; several received placebo; per-sample allocation not given. Sampling occurred on day 63 after the first vaccine or placebo injection. This specimen was peripheral blood, taken in a trial of Ad26.COV2.S vaccine versus placebo. The origin of the receptors is a person between 18 and 60 years old who received the Ad26.COV2.S COVID-19 vaccine or a placebo.

In DNA form, the CDR3 reads TGTGCCAGCAGCTTAGCTGGGTCTAGTGGGCCCGGGGAGCTGTTTTTT. Protein product: CASSLAGSSGPGELFF. This rearrangement joins TRBV7-3 to TRBJ2-2, with no clear D. Germline-derived CDR1 and CDR2 are SGHTA and FQGTGA. The CDR3 sequence is 16 residues long. The germline V and J ends were trimmed by 2 bases and 6 bases, with 16 bases remaining between them.

This rearrangement joins TRBV19 to TRBJ2-7; D might be TRBD2 (5 bases). CDR3 length: 14 amino acids. Germline V gives CDR1 LNHDA, CDR2 SQIVND (reference sequence). V dropped 6 bases and J dropped 2 bases, with 14 bases sitting between them. The CDR3 here is CASSTSRGPYEQYF. CDR3 nucleotide sequence: TGTGCCAGTAGCACAAGCCGGGGTCCCTACGAGCAGTACTTC.

Concerning this clone: Other DNA sequences in this specimen translate into the identical CDR3. This rearrangement joins TRBV3-1 (or the pseudogene TRBV3-2) to TRBJ1-3; no clear D gene. V lost 3 bases and J lost 2, with 8 bases in between. Germline V gene sequence: CDR1 LGHDT, CDR2 YNNKEL (reference sequence). CDR3 length: 14 residues. The CDR3: CASSQAEAGNTIYF. CDR3 in DNA: TGTGCCAGCAGCCAGGCTGAGGCTGGAAACACCATATATTTT.

This clone was observed once. The J gene is TRBJ1-5, the V gene TRBV19; D gene ambiguous. V was pared by 3 bases and J by 4 bases, with 13 bases between. CDR1 is LNHDA, CDR2 SQIVND, per germline (reference sequence). The CDR3 has 15 residues. In nucleotides, the CDR3 is TGTGCCAGTAGTATCGTCAGTCCGGGTAATCAGCCCCAGCATTTT. Protein product: CASSIVSPGNQPQHF.

The rearrangement joins TRBV25-1 to TRBJ1-4; D remains unclear. The CDR3 runs to 12 residues. The V end lost 5 bases, the J end lost 8 bases, and 9 bases lay between the germline ends. CDR1 is MGHDK and CDR2 is SYGVNS in the germline V gene. Here the CDR3 reads CASSINTEKLFF. The CDR3 region has the DNA TGTGCCAGCAGTATTAACACCGAAAAACTGTTTTTT.

Notes on this clone: The same CDR3 also results from other DNA sequences found in this sample. The rearrangement joins TRBV18 to TRBJ2-5; D not resolved. Trimming shortened V by 6 bases and J by 2 bases, and 4 bases separated the two germline ends. The CDR3 spans 11 residues. Per germline, CDR1 KGHSH and CDR2 LQKENI. The CDR3 region is CASSSQETQYF. The DNA of the CDR3 is TGTGCCAGCTCGTCACAAGAGACCCAGTACTTC. The full variable domain, rest sourced from reference TRBV18 and TRBJ2-5, is NAGVMQNPRHLVRRRGQEARLRCSPMKGHSHVYWYRQLPEEGLKFMVYLQKENIIDESGMPKERFSAEFPKEGPSILRIQQVVRGDSAAYFCASSSQETQYFGPGTRLLVL.

To note about this clone: The sample holds other DNA sequences that translate to the same CDR3. The rearrangement links TRBV27 to TRBJ2-1, with a possible D match to TRBD2 (5 bases). This CDR3 has 12 amino acids. CDR1 and CDR2 (germline): MNHEY, SMNVEV (reference sequence). V was cut by 3 bases and J by 10 bases, with 10 bases left in between. The CDR3: CASSLSGGEQFF. DNA for the CDR3: TGTGCCAGCAGTTTGAGCGGAGGAGAGCAGTTCTTC.

The chain uses TRBV6-1 and TRBJ1-3, with D unresolved. The CDR3 sequence is 12 residues long. The germline gives CDR1 MNHNS, CDR2 SASEGT. With 3 bases removed from V and 3 bases from J, the gap between germline ends came to 3 bases. In DNA, the CDR3 is TGTGCCAGCAGTGAGGTTGGAAACACCATATATTTT. Amino acids: CASSEVGNTIYF.

As for this clone: Other DNA sequences in the same sample also yield this CDR3. J is TRBJ2-7 and V is TRBV29-1, with a possible D match to TRBD1 (5 bases). Germline loops: CDR1 SQVTM, CDR2 ANQGSEA. CDR3 length equals 11 residues. V was trimmed by 5 bases and J by 1 base, leaving 6 bases between them. The CDR3 is CSVQGSYEQYF. The CDR3 DNA sequence: TGCAGCGTTCAGGGTTCCTACGAGCAGTACTTC.

The genes are TRBV5-4 and TRBJ1-1; 7 bases fit TRBD1. This CDR3 comprises 14 residues. The V segment lost 2 bases and the J segment 4 bases; nucleotides outside the gene matches: 5. Germline lookup yields CDR1 SGHNT and CDR2 YYREEE (reference sequence). The DNA of the CDR3 is TGTGCCAGCAGCTTCACCAGGGGGGGCACTGAAGCTTTCTTT. Amino acids: CASSFTRGGTEAFF.

This chain links TRBV4-2 with TRBJ1-1; perhaps TRBD1 as D (5 bases). This CDR3 is built from 15 residues. Germline V gene lookup returns CDR1 LGHNA and CDR2 YNFKEQ. V was cut by 6 bases and J by 2 bases, with 16 bases left in between. DNA of the CDR3: TGTGCCAGCAGGAACCGCGGGGGGTTAAACACTGAAGCTTTCTTT. This gives the protein CASRNRGGLNTEAFF.

This clone occurred once. J is TRBJ2-6 and V is TRBV7-9; either TRBD1 or TRBD2 may supply D (5 bases each). The V gene lost 3 bases and the J gene lost 1 base, with 10 bases spanning the gap. Germline CDR1 and CDR2: SEHNR and FQNEAQ (reference sequence). The CDR3 has 16 residues. CDR3 nucleotide sequence: TGTGCCAGCAGCTTTGGGACGGTTTCTGGGGCCAACGTCCTGACTTTC. This gives the protein CASSFGTVSGANVLTF.